Following are 21 T cell receptor beta chains from one sample sequenced in a study of blood T cell repertoires in COVID-19. Clones were read by immunoSEQ multiplex PCR, and TCRdb kept only the in-frame ones, dropping some. The data contain about 170,000 clones, 88% of them singletons. The sequenced sample consisted of peripheral blood. These receptor sequences come from a man in his fifties or sixties who had recovered from COVID-19.

By share, this clone ranks as medium-sized. The rearrangement uses TRBV2 and TRBJ2-1; tentatively, D is TRBD1 (6 bases). Germline V gives CDR1 SNHLY, CDR2 FYNNEI. V was shortened by 8 bases and J by 8 bases, with 10 bases between the two germline ends. The CDR3 is 11 residues long. In nucleotides, the CDR3 is TGTGCCAGCTGGGGGCTCTATGAGCAGTTCTTC. This translates into CASWGLYEQFF.

The CDR3 reads CASSQLAGSSTDTQYF. In nucleotides, the CDR3 is TGTGCCAGCAGCCAACTAGCGGGCTCTAGCACAGATACGCAGTATTTT. The genes are TRBV11-2 and TRBJ2-3, with 9 bases lining up with TRBD2. V lost 5 bases, J lost 0 bases, and 6 bases stayed unmatched. Germline V CDR1 and CDR2: SGHAT, FQNNGV. The CDR3 is 16 residues long.

The gene calls are TRBV6-2 or TRBV6-3 and TRBJ2-7; possible D gene TRBD2, 5 bases. Per the germline V gene, CDR1 is MNHEY and CDR2 is SVGEGT. V was pared by 2 bases and J by 1 base, with 9 bases between. CDR3 length: 14 amino acids. The CDR3 is CASSYLEGSYEQYF. The CDR3 region has the DNA TGTGCCAGCAGTTACCTCGAGGGTTCCTACGAGCAGTACTTC.

The genes are TRBV5-4 and TRBJ2-7, with TRBD1 matching 9 bases. Germline V gene data show CDR1 as SGHNT and CDR2 as YYREEE (reference sequence). With 2 bases clipped from V and 1 base from J, the junction kept 4 bases outside the gene matches. This CDR3 is built from 15 residues. CDR3 coding DNA: TGTGCCAGCAGCTTTTCCGGGACAGGGTCCTACGAGCAGTACTTC. It encodes CASSFSGTGSYEQYF.

This clone was detected only once. The CDR3 nucleotides are TGTGCCAGTAGTACCGGGGGGGCGACTTACTTC. Translating it yields CASSTGGATYF. J is TRBJ2-5 and V is TRBV19; 8 nucleotides agree with TRBD2. The CDR3 totals 11 residues. Germline V CDR1 and CDR2: LNHDA, SQIVND (reference sequence). V shed 4 bases and J 14 bases; nucleotides not matched to a gene: 6.

V usage is TRBV18 and J usage is TRBJ2-1; D may be TRBD2 (6 bases). Germline values: CDR1 KGHSH, CDR2 LQKENI. Trimming removed 2 bases from V and 0 bases from J, with 20 bases in between. The CDR3 consists of 19 residues. As DNA, the CDR3 is TGTGCCAGCTCACCAGAAGGTTCAGTGGAGGGACTCTCCTACAATGAGCAGTTCTTC. This codes for CASSPEGSVEGLSYNEQFF.

This sequence joins TRBV6-2 or TRBV6-3 and TRBJ2-1, with D possibly TRBD1 on 5 matching bases. CDR1 MNHEY and CDR2 SVGEGT come from the germline V gene. The V end lost 4 bases, the J end lost 7 bases, and 11 bases lay between the germline ends. The CDR3 totals 13 residues. The CDR3 spells CASSWAGRNEQFF. The CDR3 DNA reads as TGTGCCAGCAGTTGGGCAGGGCGAAATGAGCAGTTCTTC.

This rearrangement joins TRBV7-6 to TRBJ2-7; 14 bases fit TRBD2. There are 18 residues in the CDR3. V was clipped by 5 bases and J by 2 bases; unmatched bases: 11. Germline lookup yields CDR1 SGHVS and CDR2 FNYEAQ. DNA for the CDR3: TGTGCCAGCAGCCGAGGACTAGCGGGAGGTCGTGGGGCCTACGAGCAGTACTTC. Its protein is CASSRGLAGGRGAYEQYF.

Note on this clone: A single base separates this from a much larger clone, so it may be a read error. CDR3 residues: CASSLDSSYEQYF. DNA of the CDR3: TGTGCCAGCAGCTTGGACAGCTCCTACGAGCAGTACTTC. The chain joins TRBV7-2 to TRBJ2-7; tentative D call: TRBD1 (6 bases). The ends were cut back, 3 bases at V and 0 bases at J, with 6 bases in the middle. The germline V gene has CDR1 SGHTA and CDR2 FQGNSA. The CDR3 spans 13 residues.

The chain combines TRBV5-5 with TRBJ1-3, with D unresolved. The CDR3 sequence is 14 residues long. Trimming cost V 4 bases and J 3 bases, with 11 bases left between them. Germline V gene data show CDR1 as SGHKS and CDR2 as YYEKEE (reference sequence). The CDR3 here is CASSPGGGGNTIYF. In DNA, the CDR3 is TGTGCCAGCAGCCCGGGAGGAGGTGGAAACACCATATATTTT. Combining the CDR3 with reference TRBV5-5 and TRBJ1-3 gives the whole variable domain DAGVTQSPTHLIKTRGQQVTLRCSPISGHKSVSWYQQVLGQGPQFIFQYYEKEERGRGNFPDRFSARQFPNYSSELNVNALLLGDSALYLCASSPGGGGNTIYFGEGSWLTVV.

The V gene is TRBV6-1, the J gene TRBJ2-7; 10 nucleotides align to TRBD1. Trimming took 3 bases from V and 9 from J; bases not matched to a gene: 11. The CDR3 length is 15 residues. Germline CDR1 MNHNS, CDR2 SASEGT. CDR3 sequence reads: CASSDSGQGPWGQYF. The CDR3 DNA sequence: TGTGCCAGCAGTGACTCGGGACAGGGGCCCTGGGGGCAGTACTTC.

CDR3 amino acids: CASSLNVPSSGANVLTF. CDR3 in DNA: TGTGCCAGCAGCTTAAACGTCCCCAGCTCTGGGGCCAACGTCCTGACTTTC. The genes are TRBV7-2 and TRBJ2-6; no clear D. V lost 2 bases to trimming and J lost 0 bases, with 11 bases between them. This CDR3 has 17 amino acids. The germline V gene encodes CDR1 SGHTA and CDR2 FQGNSA.

The V call is TRBV19, the J call TRBJ2-3; 8 positions agree with TRBD1. Germline-derived CDR1 and CDR2 are LNHDA and SQIVND (reference sequence). Trimming removed 5 bases from V and 1 base from J; junction bases left unmatched: 5. The CDR3 consists of 15 residues. In nucleotides, the CDR3 is TGTGCCAGTAGTGCACCGGGACAGGGCACAGATACGCAGTATTTT. As protein: CASSAPGQGTDTQYF.

V gene TRBV7-6 combines with J gene TRBJ1-3, with 8 bases aligning to TRBD1. The V gene's germline CDR1 is SGHVS and CDR2 FNYEAQ. V trimming: 0 bases; J trimming: 2 bases; junction bases outside the gene matches: 6. The CDR3 runs 17 residues. CDR3 in amino acids: CASSLAVRTGTGNTIYF. The CDR3 DNA sequence: TGTGCCAGCAGCTTAGCGGTCCGGACAGGGACTGGAAACACCATATATTTT.

The table lists this clone with a few counts. V is TRBV19 and J is TRBJ1-2; no firm D call. The CDR3 consists of 14 residues. Germline V gene data show CDR1 as LNHDA and CDR2 as SQIVND (reference sequence). Deletions cut 11 bases from V and 0 bases from J, with 16 bases between. DNA for the CDR3: TGTGCCTGCAAGTCTGGCGGGGCTAACTATGGCTACACCTTC. It codes for CACKSGGANYGYTF.

The chain joins TRBV5-6 to TRBJ2-7; D is undetermined. Germline V lookup: CDR1 SGHDT, CDR2 YYEEEE. The CDR3 length is 13 residues. Trimming left V 0 bases short and J 1 base short, with 5 bases between. This CDR3 reads CASSLVGSYEQYF. CDR3 DNA sequence: TGTGCCAGCAGCTTGGTCGGTTCCTACGAGCAGTACTTC.

The chain has TRBV11-3 and TRBJ2-7, with D maybe TRBD1 (6 bases). V was cut by 4 bases and J by 5 bases, with 18 bases left in between. CDR3 length equals 15 residues. Germline CDR1 SGHNT, CDR2 YENEEA. The CDR3 DNA reads as TGTGCCAGCAGCTACTTCCGAGGGGCAGGGGACGAGCAGTACTTC. As protein: CASSYFRGAGDEQYF.

The rearrangement uses TRBV6-2 or TRBV6-3 and TRBJ2-7, with TRBD1 matching 8 bases. CDR3 length: 14 residues. The germline CDR1 and CDR2 sequences are MNHEY and SVGEGT. V trimming: 5 bases; J trimming: 5 bases; junction bases outside the gene matches: 8. CDR3 sequence: CASSPTTGADEQYF. CDR3 DNA: TGTGCCAGCAGTCCAACGACAGGGGCGGACGAGCAGTACTTC.

The rearrangement links TRBV4-3 to TRBJ2-4, with 15 bases lining up with TRBD2. This CDR3 is 21 amino acids long. J lost 2 bases, V lost 0 bases, and 11 bases had no gene match. Germline CDR1 LGHNA, CDR2 YSLEER. This CDR3 reads CASSQEPRTSGRAGPKNIQYF. The CDR3 region has the DNA TGCGCCAGCAGCCAAGAACCAAGGACTAGCGGGAGGGCCGGCCCCAAAAACATTCAGTACTTC.

This rearrangement joins TRBV20-1 to TRBJ2-1; D remains unclear. Trimming removed 6 bases at V and 7 bases at J, with 10 bases between. The CDR3 runs to 11 residues. CDR1 is DFQATT, CDR2 SNEGSKA, per germline (reference sequence). In nucleotides, the CDR3 is TGCAGTGCCGCGCGGTGGAATGAGCAGTTCTTC. Translated: CSAARWNEQFF.

The rearrangement joins TRBV6-1 to TRBJ2-7; TRBD2 agrees at 8 bases. This CDR3 spans 18 amino acids. CDR1 is MNHNS and CDR2 is SASEGT in the germline V gene. J gave up 1 base and V 4 bases, and 15 bases lay outside the gene matches. CDR3 sequence: CASSARETAGAYSYEQYF. CDR3 nucleotides: TGTGCCAGCAGTGCCAGGGAAACAGCGGGGGCCTATTCCTACGAGCAGTACTTC.